A selection of T cell receptor beta chains follows, all from one sample in a study of blood T cell repertoires in COVID-19. Only in-frame clones appear in the TCRdb table, and some are missing; sequencing was by immunoSEQ multiplex PCR. The sample contains about 37,000 clones, around 90% of which appear only once. The sequenced material came from peripheral blood. These receptor sequences come from a human donor in a cohort sampled during active COVID-19. CDR3s include the opening cysteine and the closing phenylalanine or tryptophan. Each record gives: V gene, J gene, D gene, clone size, CDR3 DNA, CDR3 protein. A D gene is named only where the DNA matches it firmly. Some rows have no size entry. The others give once, few or many, or a class for an expanded clone.

TRBV12-3/TRBV12-4,TRBJ1-5,NA,NA,TGTGCCAGCAGTTGGGGGGGCGTGGAGCCCCAGCATTTT,CASSWGGVEPQHF
TRBV10-3,TRBJ1-1,TRBD1,NA,TGTGCCATCAGTGAGTCGGCGATCTTGACAGGGGGCACTGAAGCTTTCTTT,CAISESAILTGGTEAFF
TRBV5-1,TRBJ1-2,TRBD1,NA,TGCGCCAGCAGCGCGGCGGGACAGGTTATGTGGGGCTACACCTTC,CASSAAGQVMWGYTF
TRBV29-1,TRBJ2-6,TRBD1,once,TGCAGCGTATTTACAGGGGTCGGGGCCAACGTCCTGACTTTC,CSVFTGVGANVLTF
TRBV7-2,TRBJ2-1,TRBD1,NA,TGTGCCAGCAGCTCGGGACAGGGGGCGGGTGAGCAGTTCTTC,CASSSGQGAGEQFF
TRBV2,TRBJ2-7,NA,once,TGTGCCAGCAGTGAAGCGTGGAGCTCCTACGAGCAGTACTTC,CASSEAWSSYEQYF
TRBV7-9,TRBJ1-6,NA,NA,TGTGCCAGCAGCGCAACAGGACCTAATTCACCCCTCCACTTT,CASSATGPNSPLHF
TRBV11-2,TRBJ2-7,TRBD1,NA,TGTGCCAGCAGCTTAGATGGACAGGGGAACTACGAGCAGTACTTC,CASSLDGQGNYEQYF
TRBV18,TRBJ1-2,NA,NA,TGTGCCAGCTCACGGGGGCCGGATGCTAACTATGGCTACACCTTC,CASSRGPDANYGYTF
TRBV6-5,TRBJ2-1,TRBD2,NA,TGTGCCAGCAGTCAGGGACTAGCGGCTTACAATGAGCAGTTCTTC,CASSQGLAAYNEQFF
TRBV10-3,TRBJ2-7,TRBD1,NA,TGTGCCATCAGGGTCGGGGGACAGGGGGCTTCGTACGAGCAGTACTTC,CAIRVGGQGASYEQYF
TRBV6-5,TRBJ2-7,TRBD1,NA,TGTGCCAGCACCCGGACAGGGGGCCCCTACGAGCAGTACTTC,CASTRTGGPYEQYF
TRBV10-3,TRBJ2-6,TRBD1,NA,TGTGCCATCAGCCAGGGGGCATCGGCTGGGGCCAACGTCCTGACTTTC,CAISQGASAGANVLTF
TRBV7-9,TRBJ2-5,NA,NA,TGTGCCAGCAGCTTATCCACAGGGCAAGAGACCCAGTACTTC,CASSLSTGQETQYF
TRBV30,TRBJ1-1,NA,NA,TGTGCCTGGAGTGATGGGGACATAATGAACACTGAAGCTTTCTTT,CAWSDGDIMNTEAFF
TRBV9,TRBJ2-3,TRBD2,NA,TGTGCCAGCAGCGCAGGGACTAGCGATAGTACAGATACGCAGTATTTT,CASSAGTSDSTDTQYF
TRBV7-8,TRBJ1-4,TRBD1,once,TGTGCCAGCAGCCTGGGACAGGGTCTGTTTTTT,CASSLGQGLFF
TRBV7-9,TRBJ2-3,TRBD2,once,TGTGCCAGCAGCTTAGCGGGGACTAGCGGGATCACAGATACGCAGTATTTT,CASSLAGTSGITDTQYF
TRBV2,TRBJ1-4,NA,NA,TGTGCCAGCAGTAGACAGGCAGCTAATGAAAAACTGTTTTTT,CASSRQAANEKLFF
TRBV5-5,TRBJ1-3,TRBD1,NA,TGTGCCAGCAGGCCGGGACAGTTCTCTGGAAACACCATATATTTT,CASRPGQFSGNTIYF
TRBV5-6,TRBJ1-5,TRBD1,once,TGTGCCAGCAGCTTGGCAGGGGGCAGTCAGCCCCAGCATTTT,CASSLAGGSQPQHF
TRBV4-2,TRBJ2-7,NA,few,TGTGCCAGCAGCCAAGAACGAGTCGGTTCCTACGAGCAGTACTTC,CASSQERVGSYEQYF
TRBV6-5,TRBJ1-1,TRBD1,NA,TGTGCCAGCACCCGGACAGGTCAGAACACTGAAGCTTTCTTT,CASTRTGQNTEAFF
TRBV5-4,TRBJ2-6,TRBD1,NA,TGTGCCAGCAGCTTGGGGGGACAGGGGGCTTATGGGGCCAACGTCCTGACTTTC,CASSLGGQGAYGANVLTF
TRBV19,TRBJ2-7,TRBD2,NA,TGTGCCAGTAGTATTGCTAGCGGGAGCTACGAGCAGTACTTC,CASSIASGSYEQYF
TRBV7-9,TRBJ2-7,TRBD2,NA,TGTGCCAGCAGCTTAATGGCTAGCGGATCCTACGAGCAGTACTTC,CASSLMASGSYEQYF
TRBV15,TRBJ2-5,TRBD2,NA,TGTGCCACCAGCAACCAGCGGGGGGGCATGGAGACCCAGTACTTC,CATSNQRGGMETQYF
TRBV5-6,TRBJ2-5,NA,NA,TGTGCCAGCAGCTTGGGAGGCGTGGAGACCCAGTACTTC,CASSLGGVETQYF
TRBV18,TRBJ2-7,TRBD2,NA,TGTGCCAGCTCACCACGGGGAGGGAACGAGCAGTACTTC,CASSPRGGNEQYF
TRBV12-3/TRBV12-4,TRBJ2-2,NA,NA,TGTGCCAGCAGGAAACAGGGCCCCGGGGAGCTGTTTTTT,CASRKQGPGELFF
TRBV5-1,TRBJ1-1,NA,NA,TGCGCCAGCAGCTCACAGATGAACACTGAAGCTTTCTTT,CASSSQMNTEAFF
TRBV7-2,TRBJ1-2,NA,NA,TGTGCCAGCAGCTTAGTCAGGCTCGGCTACACCTTC,CASSLVRLGYTF
TRBV2,TRBJ2-3,NA,NA,TGTGCCAGCAGAATAGGAGGGGATATTTACACAGATACGCAGTATTTT,CASRIGGDIYTDTQYF
TRBV10-2,TRBJ2-7,TRBD2,NA,TGCGCCAGCAGTGACCCGGGGGGAAGTTCCGAGCAGTACTTC,CASSDPGGSSEQYF
TRBV7-9,TRBJ1-4,TRBD1,NA,TGTGCCAGCAGCTCACAGGGGGCGGCGGAAAAACTGTTTTTT,CASSSQGAAEKLFF
TRBV7-8,TRBJ2-7,TRBD1,NA,TGTGCCAGCAGCTTAGCGGGACAGGTCAGCGTGACCGAGCAGTACTTC,CASSLAGQVSVTEQYF
TRBV11-2,TRBJ2-7,NA,few,TGTGCCAGCAGCTTAGGAACAGCCCTTGGCGAGCAGTACTTC,CASSLGTALGEQYF
TRBV11-2,TRBJ2-7,TRBD2,NA,TGTGCCAGCAGCCCTCAGCGGGGGGCCTACGAGCAGTACTTC,CASSPQRGAYEQYF
TRBV18,TRBJ1-1,TRBD1,NA,TGTGCCAGCTCACCCTCGGGACAGGGGCCGGGGAACACTGAAGCTTTCTTT,CASSPSGQGPGNTEAFF
TRBV9,TRBJ1-2,NA,NA,TGTGCCAGCAGCCCACCGCAGATGTCCTATGGCTACACCTTC,CASSPPQMSYGYTF
TRBV2,TRBJ2-5,NA,NA,TGTGCCAGCAGTGTTATACAAGAGACCCAGTACTTC,CASSVIQETQYF
TRBV5-1,TRBJ1-2,NA,NA,TGCGCCAGCAGCTTGCTTGGGGGGATGGACTATGGCTACACCTTC,CASSLLGGMDYGYTF
TRBV19,TRBJ2-5,NA,once,TGTGCCAGTAGTTTAGGGACAAAAGAGACCCAGTACTTC,CASSLGTKETQYF
TRBV6-5,TRBJ1-1,NA,NA,TGTGCCAGAGAGGGGGGGGGAGCTTTCTTT,CAREGGGAFF
TRBV3-1/TRBV3-2,TRBJ1-3,TRBD1,NA,TGTGCCAGCAGTGCACAGGGGGGCGGAAACACCATATATTTT,CASSAQGGGNTIYF
TRBV3-1/TRBV3-2,TRBJ1-2,TRBD1,NA,TGTGCCAGCAGCCCGACAGGGGGGGGATCTATGGGCTACACCTTC,CASSPTGGGSMGYTF
TRBV30,TRBJ2-7,NA,NA,TGTGCCTGGAGTGTAACTAGCCCCTACGAGCAGTACTTC,CAWSVTSPYEQYF
TRBV6-5,TRBJ1-2,TRBD1,NA,TGTGCCAGCAACCTAGGGACAGGGATGGGAGGGGGCTACACCTTC,CASNLGTGMGGGYTF
TRBV6-6,TRBJ2-7,NA,NA,TGTGCCAGCAGTTACTCAGGGAGGGGGGATAACTTC,CASSYSGRGDNF
TRBV6-1,TRBJ2-7,TRBD1,NA,TGTGCCAGCAGTGAACGTGGGACAGTAGAGCAGTACTTC,CASSERGTVEQYF
TRBV3-1/TRBV3-2,TRBJ2-4,NA,NA,TGTGCCAGCAGCCAAGACGAAAACATTCAGTACTTC,CASSQDENIQYF
TRBV6-4,TRBJ2-3,TRBD1,NA,TGTGCCAGCAGGGAACAGGGGGCTAGCACAGATACGCAGTATTTT,CASREQGASTDTQYF
TRBV30,TRBJ1-4,TRBD1,NA,TGTGCCTGGAGTGACAACAGGGGGCTTGGGAGTGAAAAACTGTTTTTT,CAWSDNRGLGSEKLFF
TRBV10-3,TRBJ1-5,NA,NA,TGTGCCATCAGTGAAGGGGCATCGACCCAGCATTTT,CAISEGASTQHF
TRBV7-8,TRBJ1-2,NA,NA,TGTGCCAGCAGCTTAGTCGGGGGTATAGCGTGGGGCTACACCTTC,CASSLVGGIAWGYTF
TRBV4-3,TRBJ2-1,NA,NA,TGCGCCAGCAGCCTCCAAACGGAGCATGAGCAGTTCTTC,CASSLQTEHEQFF
TRBV11-2,TRBJ2-1,TRBD2,NA,TGTGCCAGCAGCTTAGCGGGGGGGTACAATGAGCAGTTCTTC,CASSLAGGYNEQFF
TRBV19,TRBJ1-1,NA,NA,TGTGCCAGTAGCCTAGGGGGGGGAGAAGCTTTCTTT,CASSLGGGEAFF
TRBV5-1,TRBJ2-7,NA,NA,TGCGCCAGCAGCTTGCCCAGGCCTGAGGGCGAGCAGTACTTC,CASSLPRPEGEQYF
TRBV7-2,TRBJ1-1,TRBD1,NA,TGTGCCAGCAGCCCCACAGGGGGCACTGAAGCTTTCTTT,CASSPTGGTEAFF